This is a list of T cell receptor beta chains from one sample in a study of blood T cell repertoires in COVID-19. Profiled with immunoSEQ multiplex PCR; TCRdb holds only in-frame clones, not every one. Of around 100,000 clones in the sample, approximately 80% were seen once. The sample comprised peripheral blood. The source is a man aged 45-65 years with active or convalescent COVID-19. CDR3s include the opening cysteine and the closing phenylalanine or tryptophan. The D gene is left open where the match is weak. Some rows mark clone size as missing; the rest say once, few, many or name a class of expanded clone.

CDR3: CSVELHRDNSPLHF
DNA: TGCAGCGTTGAACTGCACAGGGATAATTCACCCCTCCACTTT
D: .
J: TRBJ1-6
V: TRBV29-1
size: .

CDR3: CASSGAVINEKLFF
DNA: TGTGCCAGTAGTGGGGCAGTGATTAATGAAAAACTGTTTTTT
D: .
J: TRBJ1-4
V: TRBV19
size: .

CDR3: CASSSNKRETQYF
DNA: TGTGCCAGCTCATCCAACAAGCGAGAGACCCAGTACTTC
D: .
J: TRBJ2-5
V: TRBV18
size: .

CDR3: CASSLEDTYGYTF
DNA: TGTGCCAGCAGCCTAGAAGACACCTATGGCTACACCTTC
D: .
J: TRBJ1-2
V: TRBV11-3
size: .

CDR3: CASSLRGGGTEAFF
DNA: TGTGCCAGCAGCCTCCGGGGAGGCGGGACTGAAGCTTTCTTT
D: .
J: TRBJ1-1
V: TRBV6-5
size: .

CDR3: CASSQTGNFRTEAFF
DNA: TGTGCCAGCAGCCAAACGGGAAACTTCCGCACTGAAGCTTTCTTT
D: .
J: TRBJ1-1
V: TRBV3-1/TRBV3-2
size: .

CDR3: CASSLEVGGAEDTQYF
DNA: TGTGCCAGCAGCTTAGAAGTTGGGGGCGCGGAAGATACGCAGTATTTT
D: .
J: TRBJ2-3
V: TRBV7-8
size: .

CDR3: CASSPNDGEEQYF
DNA: TGTGCCAGCTCACCAAACGACGGGGAGGAGCAGTACTTC
D: .
J: TRBJ2-7
V: TRBV18
size: .

CDR3: CASSESTLPPGQGTYEQYF
DNA: TGCGCCAGCAGTGAGTCGACTCTACCCCCAGGACAGGGCACCTACGAGCAGTACTTC
D: TRBD1
J: TRBJ2-7
V: TRBV10-2
size: .

CDR3: CATSDLGRGYTF
DNA: TGTGCCACCAGTGATTTGGGGAGAGGCTACACCTTC
D: .
J: TRBJ1-2
V: TRBV24-1
size: few

CDR3: CASRPRGSMNTEAFF
DNA: TGTGCCAGCCGACCTCGGGGTTCCATGAACACTGAAGCTTTCTTT
D: .
J: TRBJ1-1
V: TRBV11-3
size: .

CDR3: CASIPSPTSGRYNEQFF
DNA: TGTGCCAGCATCCCCTCCCCGACTAGCGGGAGGTACAATGAGCAGTTCTTC
D: TRBD2
J: TRBJ2-1
V: TRBV5-4
size: .

CDR3: CASSESGTAAYTF
DNA: TGCGCCAGCAGTGAGTCTGGGACTGCAGCCTACACCTTC
D: .
J: TRBJ1-2
V: TRBV10-1
size: .

CDR3: CASSGTGGEQYF
DNA: TGTGCCAGCTCCGGGACAGGGGGCGAGCAGTACTTC
D: TRBD1
J: TRBJ2-7
V: TRBV3-1/TRBV3-2
size: few

CDR3: CASSQVLRVRGYTF
DNA: TGTGCCAGCTCCCAGGTTCTGAGAGTTCGTGGCTACACCTTC
D: .
J: TRBJ1-2
V: TRBV28
size: .

CDR3: CASSEAGGAGELFF
DNA: TGTGCCAGCAGTGAAGCTGGGGGGGCCGGGGAGCTGTTTTTT
D: TRBD2
J: TRBJ2-2
V: TRBV6-1
size: few

CDR3: CASSYTGLGTEAFF
DNA: TGCGCCAGCAGTTATACAGGGCTGGGCACTGAAGCTTTCTTT
D: .
J: TRBJ1-1
V: TRBV5-1
size: .

CDR3: CASSRDRGGSPLHF
DNA: TGCGCCAGCAGCCGGGACAGGGGAGGTTCACCCCTCCACTTT
D: TRBD1
J: TRBJ1-6
V: TRBV4-1
size: few

CDR3: CSAEREYEQYF
DNA: TGCAGTGCTGAAAGAGAGTACGAGCAGTACTTC
D: .
J: TRBJ2-7
V: TRBV20-1
size: .

CDR3: CASSTLAGATFVNTQYF
DNA: TGTGCCAGCAGCACACTAGCGGGAGCTACCTTCGTGAATACGCAGTATTTT
D: TRBD2
J: TRBJ2-3
V: TRBV9
size: .

CDR3: CASSFKGEFYEQFF
DNA: TGTGCCAGCAGTTTCAAGGGGGAGTTCTATGAGCAGTTCTTC
D: .
J: TRBJ2-1
V: TRBV27
size: few

CDR3: CASSEAWTSGSWFYEQYF
DNA: TGTGCCAGCAGTGAAGCTTGGACTAGCGGGAGTTGGTTCTACGAGCAGTACTTC
D: TRBD2
J: TRBJ2-7
V: TRBV6-1
size: .

CDR3: CASSDMGGGEAFF
DNA: TGTGCCAGCAGTGACATGGGAGGGGGGGAAGCTTTCTTT
D: .
J: TRBJ1-1
V: TRBV6-4
size: .

CDR3: CASRQGSYEQYF
DNA: TGTGCCAGCAGGCAGGGGAGCTACGAGCAGTACTTC
D: .
J: TRBJ2-7
V: TRBV27
size: .

CDR3: CASNSRRVPGVEQYF
DNA: TGTGCCAGTAACTCCAGAAGAGTCCCGGGGGTCGAGCAGTACTTC
D: .
J: TRBJ2-7
V: TRBV19
size: .

CDR3: CASSTGLAGLEQYF
DNA: TGTGCCAGTAGTACGGGACTAGCGGGTCTCGAGCAGTACTTC
D: TRBD2
J: TRBJ2-7
V: TRBV19
size: .

CDR3: CAISGNRGREQYF
DNA: TGTGCCATCAGTGGTAACAGGGGGCGCGAGCAGTACTTC
D: TRBD1
J: TRBJ2-7
V: TRBV10-3
size: .

CDR3: CASSKPDRVYSPLHF
DNA: TGTGCCAGCAGCAAACCGGACAGGGTATACTCACCCCTCCACTTT
D: .
J: TRBJ1-6
V: TRBV21-1
size: .

CDR3: CSARAGPEQFF
DNA: TGCAGTGCTAGAGCAGGGCCGGAGCAGTTCTTC
D: .
J: TRBJ2-1
V: TRBV20-1
size: .

CDR3: CASSPGQPENEKLFF
DNA: TGCGCCAGCAGCCCGGGACAGCCCGAGAATGAAAAACTGTTTTTT
D: TRBD1
J: TRBJ1-4
V: TRBV4-1
size: few

CDR3: CASSYGGLSDNEQFF
DNA: TGTGCCAGCAGCTACGGGGGACTCAGCGACAATGAGCAGTTCTTC
D: .
J: TRBJ2-1
V: TRBV4-2
size: .

CDR3: CASSSPYQETQYF
DNA: TGTGCCAGCAGTTCCCCCTACCAAGAGACCCAGTACTTC
D: .
J: TRBJ2-5
V: TRBV12-3/TRBV12-4
size: .

CDR3: CASSQTGQGGFNSPLHF
DNA: TGCGCCAGCAGCCAAACGGGACAGGGGGGCTTTAATTCACCCCTCCACTTT
D: TRBD1
J: TRBJ1-6
V: TRBV4-1
size: .

CDR3: CASSQAVNTEAFF
DNA: TGTGCCAGCAGCCAAGCGGTGAACACTGAAGCTTTCTTT
D: .
J: TRBJ1-1
V: TRBV3-1/TRBV3-2
size: .

CDR3: CASSLLAGDNEQFF
DNA: TGCGCCAGCAGCCTTCTAGCGGGTGACAATGAGCAGTTCTTC
D: TRBD2
J: TRBJ2-1
V: TRBV4-1
size: .

CDR3: CASSEWVASGTQETQYF
DNA: TGTGCCAGCAGTGAATGGGTGGCTAGCGGGACCCAAGAGACCCAGTACTTC
D: TRBD2
J: TRBJ2-5
V: TRBV25-1
size: .

CDR3: CASSPGQGARHGELFF
DNA: TGTGCCAGCAGCCCTGGACAGGGGGCGCGACACGGGGAGCTGTTTTTT
D: TRBD1
J: TRBJ2-2
V: TRBV3-1/TRBV3-2
size: .

CDR3: CASSTRAGAAYEQYF
DNA: TGTGCCAGCAGCACTAGAGCGGGAGCGGCCTACGAGCAGTACTTC
D: TRBD2
J: TRBJ2-7
V: TRBV5-6
size: .

CDR3: CAISEWGTGVHEQYF
DNA: TGTGCCATCAGTGAGTGGGGGACAGGTGTCCACGAGCAGTACTTC
D: TRBD1
J: TRBJ2-7
V: TRBV10-3
size: .

CDR3: CASSEWVRSGETQYF
DNA: TGTGCCAGCAGTGAATGGGTTAGATCCGGGGAGACCCAGTACTTC
D: .
J: TRBJ2-5
V: TRBV25-1
size: .

CDR3: CASSLAMGAPSFSGNEQFF
DNA: TGCGCCAGCAGCTTGGCAATGGGGGCCCCTAGTTTTTCGGGTAATGAGCAGTTCTTC
D: .
J: TRBJ2-1
V: TRBV5-1
size: .

CDR3: CASSLAGADNEQFF
DNA: TGTGCCAGCAGCTTAGCGGGGGCTGACAATGAGCAGTTCTTC
D: .
J: TRBJ2-1
V: TRBV7-8
size: .

CDR3: CASSYPGTGGLEQYF
DNA: TGTGCCAGCAGCTACCCCGGGACAGGGGGCCTCGAGCAGTACTTC
D: TRBD1
J: TRBJ2-7
V: TRBV11-2
size: .

CDR3: CASSQGQGAKLFF
DNA: TGTGCCAGTAGTCAGGGACAGGGGGCGAAACTGTTTTTT
D: TRBD1
J: TRBJ1-4
V: TRBV19
size: .

CDR3: CASYSPREGIPNYGYTF
DNA: TGCGCCAGCTACTCCCCTCGCGAGGGAATTCCTAACTATGGCTACACCTTC
D: .
J: TRBJ1-2
V: TRBV5-1
size: .